A single sample is the source of the 23 T cell receptor beta chains below, sequenced in a study of patients and donors after allogeneic stem cell transplantation. Each CDR3 protein gets one entry after TCRdb re-called the RT-PCR reads with MiXCR. The top ten clones hold around 33% of a sample with approximately 57,000 distinct CDR3 sequences, more than 10% of them seen once. Sequences were obtained from blood, either unsorted or a sorted T cell fraction (not recorded which). The receptor source for this set is a human donor who was either an allogeneic HSCT recipient or a stem cell or donor lymphocyte infusion donor (not recorded which). It is not recorded whose cells these are; they may come from a transplant donor.

This clonotype was seen ten or more times. This sequence joins TRBV6-5 and TRBJ1-2; D not certain. The V end was cut by 4 bases, the J end by 4 bases, with 10 bases between. From germline, CDR1 is MNHEY and CDR2 SVGAGI. This CDR3 has 13 residues. The CDR3 coding sequence is TGTGCCAGCAGTTTTTACTATGGCTATGGCTACACCTTC. Translated, it gives CASSFYYGYGYTF.

This chain joins TRBV10-3 and TRBJ1-2, with unresolved D. CDR3 length: 15 residues. The V end was cut by 2 bases, the J end by 8 bases, with 18 bases between. Germline assignment: CDR1 ENHRY and CDR2 SYGVKD. The CDR3 DNA reads TGTGCCATCAGTGAGGGGAATCGGGCGTTGAGAGGCTACACCTTC. Its protein is CAISEGNRALRGYTF.

This clonotype was found a few times. J is TRBJ1-4 and V is TRBV12-3 or TRBV12-4; a possible D gene is TRBD1 (6 bases). The CDR3 spans 15 residues. V was pared by 1 base and J by 4 bases, with 10 bases between. In nucleotides, the CDR3 is TGTGCCAGCAGTTTAGGGACAGTAGGTAATGAAAAACTGTTTTTT. Its protein is CASSLGTVGNEKLFF.

This chain uses TRBV6-5 with TRBJ2-2; D might be TRBD1 (5 bases). The CDR3 is 18 residues long. The V gene's germline CDR1 is MNHEY and CDR2 SVGAGI. V dropped 2 bases and J dropped 3 bases, with 19 bases sitting between them. The CDR3 sequence: CASSYPSSPQGYTGELFF. The CDR3 nucleotides are TGTGCCAGCAGTTACCCCTCGAGTCCCCAGGGATACACCGGGGAGCTGTTTTTT.

This clonotype has just a few counts. This chain joins TRBV25-1 and TRBJ1-1, with D tentatively TRBD1 (5 bases). Germline CDR1 and CDR2: MGHDK and SYGVNS. This CDR3 contains 14 residues. V lost 3 bases and J lost 7, with 15 bases in between. DNA for the CDR3: TGTGCCAGCAGTGACTGGGCAGGGTGGAATGAAGCTTTCTTT. It codes for CASSDWAGWNEAFF.

In the case of this clonotype: In this CDR3 the conserved last residue, phenylalanine or tryptophan, is missing, so a read error is likely. The gene calls are TRBV7-2 and TRBJ2-2; TRBD1 might be the D (5 bases). The CDR3 is 14 amino acids. The V and J ends lost 2 bases and 6 bases respectively, with 10 bases between them. The germline V gene has CDR1 SGHTA and CDR2 FQGNSA. CDR3 DNA: TGTGCCAGCAGCTTATTAGGGGCTCCCGGGGAGCTGTTTTTG. Translating gives CASSLLGAPGELFL.

The V call is TRBV12-3 or TRBV12-4, the J call TRBJ1-4; 7 bases are shared with TRBD1. With 8 bases clipped from V and 5 bases from J, the junction kept 14 bases outside the gene matches. CDR3 length: 16 amino acids. This chain's CDR3 is CASARVPGQLNEKLFF. CDR3 bases: TGTGCCAGCGCTCGGGTCCCGGGACAGCTAAATGAAAAACTGTTTTTT.

This clonotype was observed a handful of times. The chain employs TRBV27 and TRBJ2-7, with 9 bases matching TRBD1. V dropped 5 bases and J dropped 1; count of bases not matched to a gene: 6. The CDR3 runs to 15 residues. Germline loops: CDR1 MNHEY, CDR2 SMNVEV (reference sequence). Written as DNA, the CDR3 is TGTGCCAGCAGTGTCCGACAGGGGGGATCCTACGAGCAGTACTTC. Translated, it gives CASSVRQGGSYEQYF.

This clonotype has more than one count but fewer than ten. V usage is TRBV10-1 and J usage is TRBJ2-3; D gene uncertain. The length of the CDR3 is 14 residues. Germline V gene lookup returns CDR1 WNHNN and CDR2 SYGVQD (reference sequence). V was cut by 2 bases and J by 2 bases, with 8 bases left in between. CDR3 coding DNA: TGCGCCAGCAGTGAGGGACCGTACACAGATACGCAGTATTTT. Residues: CASSEGPYTDTQYF.

This rearrangement joins TRBV14 to TRBJ2-7; D is perhaps TRBD1 or TRBD2 (5 bases each). Trimming cost V 5 bases and J 4 bases, with 9 bases left between them. This CDR3 has 12 amino acids. The germline V gene has CDR1 SGHDN and CDR2 FVKESK. CDR3 region: CASSEGWYEQYF. Here the CDR3 DNA reads TGTGCCAGCAGCGAGGGGTGGTACGAGCAGTACTTC. The full variable domain, in which reference TRBV14 and TRBJ2-7 provide the parts outside the CDR3, is EAGVTQFPSHSVIEKGQTVTLRCDPISGHDNLYWYRRVMGKEIKFLLHFVKESKQDESGMPNNRFLAERTGGTYSTLKVQPAELEDSGVYFCASSEGWYEQYFGPGTRLTVT.

This clonotype was observed a handful of times. The chain joins TRBV6-7 to TRBJ1-1, with 7 bases that match TRBD1. TRBV6-7 is an ORF for which the function is uncertain. This CDR3 has 18 amino acids. With V trimmed by 8 bases and J by 7 bases, 25 bases remained unmatched. The CDR3 bases are TGTGCCAGCGTAGGGACCAAGACAGGGTGTTTACATTTCGGTGAAGCTTTCTTT. Translated: CASVGTKTGCLHFGEAFF.

J is TRBJ2-3 and V is TRBV7-2; 8 bases are a match to TRBD1. The V segment lost 1 base and the J segment 3 bases; nucleotides outside the gene matches: 3. The germline gives CDR1 SGHTA, CDR2 FQGNSA. The CDR3 runs to 15 residues. The CDR3 DNA reads TGTGCCAGCAGCTTAGTTCAGGGGGCGACAGATACGCAGTATTTT. The encoded protein is CASSLVQGATDTQYF.

The V gene is TRBV29-1, the J gene TRBJ1-2, with a tentative D call TRBD1 (5 bases). The CDR3 totals 13 residues. The germline gives CDR1 SQVTM, CDR2 ANQGSEA. Trimming shortened V by 6 bases and J by 4 bases, and 15 bases separated the two germline ends. CDR3 amino acids: CSVLRDSRYGYTF. As DNA, the CDR3 is TGCAGCGTCTTAAGGGACTCCCGCTATGGCTACACCTTC. Variable domain in full (rest from reference TRBV29-1 and TRBJ1-2): SAVISQKPSRDICQRGTSLTIQCQVDSQVTMMFWYRQQPGQSLTLIATANQGSEATYESGFVIDKFPISRPNLTFSTLTVSNMSPEDSSIYLCSVLRDSRYGYTFGSGTRLTVV.

The chain recombines TRBV27 with TRBJ1-2; D possibly corresponds to TRBD1 (5 bases). V lost 3 bases and J lost 8, with 10 bases in between. Germline V lookup: CDR1 MNHEY, CDR2 SMNVEV (reference sequence). The CDR3 totals 12 residues. The CDR3 nucleotides are TGTGCCAGCAGTTTGAGAGGGGACGGCTACACCTTC. Its protein is CASSLRGDGYTF.

The chain employs TRBV5-6 and TRBJ2-1, with 16 bases that match TRBD2. The germline CDR1 and CDR2 sequences are SGHDT and YYEEEE. Trimming took 3 bases from V and 1 from J; bases not matched to a gene: 13. The CDR3 runs 21 residues. The CDR3 loop reads CASSWDPGLAGGPESYNEQFF. For the CDR3, the DNA is TGTGCCAGCAGCTGGGATCCGGGACTAGCGGGAGGGCCTGAATCCTACAATGAGCAGTTCTTC.

This clonotype has a handful of counts. The V call is TRBV12-3 or TRBV12-4, the J call TRBJ1-1; D is ambiguous. The CDR3 runs 14 residues. Trimming stripped 2 bases from V and 1 base from J, with 8 bases between. Here the CDR3 reads CASSLRTENTEAFF. The CDR3 DNA reads as TGTGCCAGCAGTTTACGGACCGAGAACACTGAAGCTTTCTTT.

This clonotype was found many times. This chain joins TRBV20-1 and TRBJ2-5, with D uncertain. V was cut by 6 bases and J by 1 base, with 9 bases left in between. The CDR3 is 12 amino acids. The germline gives CDR1 DFQATT, CDR2 SNEGSKA (reference sequence). The CDR3 DNA reads as TGCAGTGCCCGAACAGTCCAAGAGACCCAGTACTTC. The encoded protein is CSARTVQETQYF.

This clonotype was detected only a few times. The V call is TRBV12-3 or TRBV12-4, the J call TRBJ2-7; D not certain. Between the trimmed V and J ends, which lost 3 bases and 9 bases, there was a span of 18 bases. This CDR3 has 14 amino acids. CDR3 loop: CASSFPPHSIGQYF. The CDR3 region has the DNA TGTGCCAGCAGTTTCCCCCCCCACTCCATTGGGCAGTACTTC.

This clonotype was counted between two and nine times. This chain links TRBV6-5 with TRBJ2-2; possibly TRBD2 for D (6 bases). Germline V lookup: CDR1 MNHEY, CDR2 SVGAGI. CDR3 length: 15 amino acids. V was clipped by 4 bases and J by 3 bases, with 12 bases between them. The chain's CDR3 is CASSSIRRDTGELFF. As DNA, the CDR3 is TGTGCCAGCAGTTCAATCAGGAGGGACACCGGGGAGCTGTTTTTT.

This chain uses TRBV21-1 with TRBJ2-4. TRBV21-1 represents a pseudogene. CDR3 length: 17 amino acids. This chain's CDR3 is CASSKASGFLAKNIQYF. The CDR3 DNA follows: TGTGCCAGCAGCAAAGCCTCAGGTTTTCTAGCCAAAAACATTCAGTACTTC.

This clonotype was found a few times. This sequence joins TRBV6-5 and TRBJ2-7, with 8 bases aligning to TRBD1. The ends lost 5 bases at V and 3 bases at J; junction bases unmatched: 12. Germline V gene sequence: CDR1 MNHEY, CDR2 SVGAGI. This CDR3 has 16 residues. In DNA form, the CDR3 reads TGTGCCAGCAGTCGCCCGGGACAGGCTTCTGGCTACGAGCAGTACTTC. The encoded protein is CASSRPGQASGYEQYF.

The rearrangement links TRBV24-1 to TRBJ2-7; D might be TRBD1 (6 bases). With 2 bases removed from V and 4 bases from J, the gap between germline ends came to 14 bases. The germline CDR1 and CDR2 sequences are KGHDR and SFDVKD. This CDR3 contains 15 residues. This CDR3 reads CATSDSNRAPYEQYF. CDR3 bases: TGTGCCACCAGTGATTCTAACAGGGCCCCATACGAGCAGTACTTC.

This clonotype occurred a few times. J is TRBJ2-1 and V is TRBV7-3, with 7 positions matching TRBD2. The trim removed 6 bases at V and 5 bases at J, leaving 16 bases unmatched. Germline CDR1 and CDR2: SGHTA and FQGTGA. This CDR3 contains 17 residues. CDR3 bases: TGTGCCAGCAGGGTCGTGGGCGGGAGCGGGCACAACAATGAGCAGTTCTTC. This sequence encodes CASRVVGGSGHNNEQFF.